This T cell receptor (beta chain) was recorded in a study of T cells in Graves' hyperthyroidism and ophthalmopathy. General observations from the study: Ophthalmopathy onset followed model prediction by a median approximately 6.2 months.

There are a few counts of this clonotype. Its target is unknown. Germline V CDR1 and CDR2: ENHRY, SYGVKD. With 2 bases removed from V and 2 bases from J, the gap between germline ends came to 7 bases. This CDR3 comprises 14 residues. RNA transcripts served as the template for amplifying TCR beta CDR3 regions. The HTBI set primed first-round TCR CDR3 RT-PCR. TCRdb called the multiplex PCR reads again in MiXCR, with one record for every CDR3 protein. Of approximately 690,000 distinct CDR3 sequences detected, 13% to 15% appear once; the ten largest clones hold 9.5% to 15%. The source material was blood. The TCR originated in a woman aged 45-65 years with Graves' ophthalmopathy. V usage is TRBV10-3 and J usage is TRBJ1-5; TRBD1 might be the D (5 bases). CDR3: CAISEGHGNQPQHF. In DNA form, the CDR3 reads TGTGCCATCAGTGAGGGACACGGCAATCAGCCCCAGCATTTT.